This T cell receptor beta chain comes out of a study of neurological immune-mediated disorders. Study results and caveats: There was no clinical or MRI feature that was associated with the multiple sclerosis repertoire cluster.

In its sample, this clonotype was seen many times. The antigen remains unidentified. The CDR3 has 15 amino acids. Germline V gene lookup returns CDR1 SGDLS and CDR2 YYNGEE. Trimming left V 4 bases short and J 9 bases short, with 20 bases between. The cDNA was synthesized by means of template-switch 5'RACE, which was carried out with 10-nucleotide random UMIs. TCRdb re-called the 5' RACE reads with MiXCR, one entry per CDR3 protein. The sample consists of 80,000 to 85,000 distinct CDR3 sequences, around 2.6% of them appearing once. The V and J genes are TRBV9 and TRBJ2-1, with TRBD2 as a possible D gene (6 bases). Specimen: PBMCs. This TCR was sampled from a woman aged 25 to 45 with multiple sclerosis. CDR3 sequence: CASSFRDSPFGEQFF. The CDR3 nucleotides are TGTGCCAGCAGCTTTCGGGACTCCCCATTCGGTGAGCAGTTCTTC.